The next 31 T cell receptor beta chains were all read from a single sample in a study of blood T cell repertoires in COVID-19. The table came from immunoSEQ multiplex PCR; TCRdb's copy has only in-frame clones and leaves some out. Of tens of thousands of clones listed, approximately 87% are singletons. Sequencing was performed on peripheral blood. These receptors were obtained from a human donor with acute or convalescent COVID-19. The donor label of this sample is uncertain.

This chain's CDR3 is CASSPRGRGATDTQYF. DNA for the CDR3: TGCGCCAGCAGCCCCAGAGGGCGGGGGGCCACAGATACGCAGTATTTT. V gene TRBV4-1 combines with J gene TRBJ2-3; the match to TRBD2 covers 8 bases. This CDR3 contains 16 residues. Trimming took 4 bases from V and 2 from J; bases not matched to a gene: 8. Germline V CDR1 and CDR2: MGHRA, YSYEKL.

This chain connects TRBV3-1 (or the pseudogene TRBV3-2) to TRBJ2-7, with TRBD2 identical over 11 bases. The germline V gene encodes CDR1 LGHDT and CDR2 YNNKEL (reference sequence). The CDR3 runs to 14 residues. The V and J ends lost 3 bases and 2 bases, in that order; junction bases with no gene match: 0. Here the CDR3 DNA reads TGTGCCAGCAGCCATAGCGGGGGGGCCTACGAGCAGTACTTC. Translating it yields CASSHSGGAYEQYF.

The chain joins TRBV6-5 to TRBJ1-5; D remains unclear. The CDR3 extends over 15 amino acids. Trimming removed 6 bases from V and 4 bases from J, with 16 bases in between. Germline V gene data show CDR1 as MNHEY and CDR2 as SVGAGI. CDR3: CASRPGTAENQPQHF. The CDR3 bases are TGTGCCAGCAGACCCGGAACAGCAGAGAATCAGCCCCAGCATTTT.

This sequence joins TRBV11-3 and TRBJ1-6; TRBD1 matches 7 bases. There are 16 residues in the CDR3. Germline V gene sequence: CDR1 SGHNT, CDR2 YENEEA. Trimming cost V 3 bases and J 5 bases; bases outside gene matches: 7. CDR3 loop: CASSFLRGTDNSPLHF. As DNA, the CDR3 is TGTGCCAGCAGCTTCTTGAGGGGGACAGATAATTCACCCCTCCACTTT.

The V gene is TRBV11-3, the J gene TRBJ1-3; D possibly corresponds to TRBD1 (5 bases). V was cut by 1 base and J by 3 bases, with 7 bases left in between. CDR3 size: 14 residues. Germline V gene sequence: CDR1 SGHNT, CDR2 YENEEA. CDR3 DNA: TGTGCCAGCAGCTTAGGACAGATTGGAAACACCATATATTTT. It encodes CASSLGQIGNTIYF.

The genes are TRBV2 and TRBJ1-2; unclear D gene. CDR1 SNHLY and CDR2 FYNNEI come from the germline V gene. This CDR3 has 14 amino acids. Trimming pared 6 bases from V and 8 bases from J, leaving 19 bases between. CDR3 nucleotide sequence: TGTGCCAGCAGCGGGGTATGGGGTCAGAGCGGCTACACCTTC. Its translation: CASSGVWGQSGYTF.

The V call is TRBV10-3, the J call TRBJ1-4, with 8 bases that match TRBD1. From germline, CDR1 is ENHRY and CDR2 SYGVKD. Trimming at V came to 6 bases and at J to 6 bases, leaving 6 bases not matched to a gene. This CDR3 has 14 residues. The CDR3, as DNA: TGTGCCATCAGCAAGCAGGGGGCAGATGAAAAACTGTTTTTT. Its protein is CAISKQGADEKLFF.

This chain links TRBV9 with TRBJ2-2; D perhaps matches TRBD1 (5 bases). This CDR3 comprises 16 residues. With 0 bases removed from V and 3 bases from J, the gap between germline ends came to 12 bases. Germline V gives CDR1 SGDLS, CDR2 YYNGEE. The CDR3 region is CASSVAVGEYTGELFF. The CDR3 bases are TGTGCCAGCAGCGTAGCTGTAGGGGAATACACCGGGGAGCTGTTTTTT.

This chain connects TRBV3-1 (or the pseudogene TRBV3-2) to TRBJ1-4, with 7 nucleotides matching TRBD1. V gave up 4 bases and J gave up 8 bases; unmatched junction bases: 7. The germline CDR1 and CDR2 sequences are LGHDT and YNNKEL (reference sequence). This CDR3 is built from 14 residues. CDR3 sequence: CASSLTGLGEKLFF. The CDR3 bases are TGTGCCAGCAGCCTGACAGGGTTGGGAGAAAAACTGTTTTTT.

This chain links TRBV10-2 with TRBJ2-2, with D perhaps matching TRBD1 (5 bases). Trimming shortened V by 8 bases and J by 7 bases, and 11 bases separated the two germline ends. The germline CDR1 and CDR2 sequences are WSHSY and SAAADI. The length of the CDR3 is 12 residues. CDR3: CASGRVNGELFF. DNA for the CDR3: TGCGCCAGCGGCAGGGTGAACGGGGAGCTGTTTTTT.

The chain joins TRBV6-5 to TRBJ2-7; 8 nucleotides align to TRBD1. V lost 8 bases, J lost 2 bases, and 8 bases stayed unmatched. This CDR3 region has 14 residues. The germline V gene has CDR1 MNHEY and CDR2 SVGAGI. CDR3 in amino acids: CASSSDRGPYEQYF. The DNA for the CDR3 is TGTGCCAGCTCCAGCGACAGGGGACCCTACGAGCAGTACTTC.

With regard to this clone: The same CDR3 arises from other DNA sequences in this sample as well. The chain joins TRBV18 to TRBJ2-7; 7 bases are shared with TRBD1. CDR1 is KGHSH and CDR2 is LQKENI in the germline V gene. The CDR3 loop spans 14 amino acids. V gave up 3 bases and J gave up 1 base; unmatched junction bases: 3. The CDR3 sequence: CASSPQGESYEQYF. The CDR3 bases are TGTGCCAGCTCACCGCAGGGGGAATCCTACGAGCAGTACTTC.

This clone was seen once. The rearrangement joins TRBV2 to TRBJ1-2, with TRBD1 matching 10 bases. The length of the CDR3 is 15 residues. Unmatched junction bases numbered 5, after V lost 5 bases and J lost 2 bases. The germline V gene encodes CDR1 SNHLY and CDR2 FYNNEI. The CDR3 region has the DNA TGTGCCAGCAGTCCCCGGACAGGGGGGAACTATGGCTACACCTTC. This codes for CASSPRTGGNYGYTF.

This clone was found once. CDR3: CASSLSGPGELFF. Here the CDR3 DNA reads TGTGCCAGCAGTTTATCAGGCCCGGGGGAGCTGTTTTTT. The V call is TRBV28, the J call TRBJ2-2; D is ambiguous. This CDR3 spans 13 amino acids. Trimming shortened V by 1 base and J by 8 bases, and 8 bases separated the two germline ends. The germline gives CDR1 MDHEN, CDR2 SYDVKM.

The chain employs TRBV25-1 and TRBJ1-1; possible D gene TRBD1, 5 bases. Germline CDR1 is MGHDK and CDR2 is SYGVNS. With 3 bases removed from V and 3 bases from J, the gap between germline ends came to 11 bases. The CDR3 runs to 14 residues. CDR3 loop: CASSDTGRYTEAFF. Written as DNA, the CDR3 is TGTGCCAGCAGTGATACAGGAAGATACACTGAAGCTTTCTTT.

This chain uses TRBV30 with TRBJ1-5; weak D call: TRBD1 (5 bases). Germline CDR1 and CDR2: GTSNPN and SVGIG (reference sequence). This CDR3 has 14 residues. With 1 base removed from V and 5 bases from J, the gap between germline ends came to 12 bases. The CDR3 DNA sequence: TGTGCCTGGAGTGACGCCTCAGGGTATCAGCCCCAGCATTTT. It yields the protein CAWSDASGYQPQHF.

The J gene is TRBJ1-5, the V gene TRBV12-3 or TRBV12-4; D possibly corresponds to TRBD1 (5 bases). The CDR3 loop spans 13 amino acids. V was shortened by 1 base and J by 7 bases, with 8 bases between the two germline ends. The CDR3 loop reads CASSLGGRQPQHF. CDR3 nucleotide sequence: TGTGCCAGCAGTTTAGGGGGCAGGCAGCCCCAGCATTTT.

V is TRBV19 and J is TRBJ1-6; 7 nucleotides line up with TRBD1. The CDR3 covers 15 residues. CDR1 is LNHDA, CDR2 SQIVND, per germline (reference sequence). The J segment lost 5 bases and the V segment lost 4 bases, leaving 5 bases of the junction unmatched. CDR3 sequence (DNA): TGTGCCAGTAGTACAGGGACAGTTGATAATTCACCCCTCCACTTT. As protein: CASSTGTVDNSPLHF.

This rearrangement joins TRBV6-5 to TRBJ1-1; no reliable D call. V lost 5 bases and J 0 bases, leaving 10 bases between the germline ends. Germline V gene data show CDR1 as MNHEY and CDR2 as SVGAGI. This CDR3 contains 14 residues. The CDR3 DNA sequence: TGTGCCAGCAGTCCCGGAGGCGTGAACACTGAAGCTTTCTTT. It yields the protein CASSPGGVNTEAFF.

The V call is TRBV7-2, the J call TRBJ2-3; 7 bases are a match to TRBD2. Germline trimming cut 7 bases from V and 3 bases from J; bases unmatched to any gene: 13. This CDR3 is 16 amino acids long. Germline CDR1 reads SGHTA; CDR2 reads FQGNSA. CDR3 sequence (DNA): TGTGCCAGCAAAACCCATCAGCGGGGTTCGACAGATACGCAGTATTTT. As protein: CASKTHQRGSTDTQYF.

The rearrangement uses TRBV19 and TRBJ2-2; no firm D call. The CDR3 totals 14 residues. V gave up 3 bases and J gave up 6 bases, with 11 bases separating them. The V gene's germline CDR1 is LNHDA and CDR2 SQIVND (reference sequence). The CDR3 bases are TGTGCCAGTAGTATCTTAGCTGCGGCCGGGGAGCTGTTTTTT. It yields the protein CASSILAAAGELFF. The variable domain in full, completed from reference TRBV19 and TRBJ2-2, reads DGGITQSPKYLFRKEGQNVTLSCEQNLNHDAMYWYRQDPGQGLRLIYYSQIVNDFQKGDIAEGYSVSREKKESFPLTVTSAQKNPTAFYLCASSILAAAGELFFGEGSRLTVL.

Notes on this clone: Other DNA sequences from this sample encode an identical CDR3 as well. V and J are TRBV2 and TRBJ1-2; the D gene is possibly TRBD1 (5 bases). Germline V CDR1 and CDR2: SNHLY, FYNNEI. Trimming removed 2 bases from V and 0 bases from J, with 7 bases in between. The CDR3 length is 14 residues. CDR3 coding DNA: TGTGCCAGCAGTGAAAGGGGTCCTAACTATGGCTACACCTTC. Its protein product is CASSERGPNYGYTF.

CDR3 protein: CASSYPWGENQPQHF. DNA for the CDR3: TGTGCCAGCAGTTACCCTTGGGGAGAGAACCAGCCCCAGCATTTT. The chain has TRBV6-2 or TRBV6-3 and TRBJ1-5; D remains unclear. The CDR3 runs to 15 residues. The V gene's germline CDR1 is MNHEY and CDR2 SVGEGT. V lost 2 bases, J lost 7 bases, and 15 bases lay in between.

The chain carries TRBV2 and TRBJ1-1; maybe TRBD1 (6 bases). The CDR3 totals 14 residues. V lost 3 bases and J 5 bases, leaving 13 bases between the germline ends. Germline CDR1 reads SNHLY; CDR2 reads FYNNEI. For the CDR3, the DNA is TGTGCCAGCAGTGAGGGCAGGGGTGGGACTGAAGCTTTCTTT. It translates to CASSEGRGGTEAFF.

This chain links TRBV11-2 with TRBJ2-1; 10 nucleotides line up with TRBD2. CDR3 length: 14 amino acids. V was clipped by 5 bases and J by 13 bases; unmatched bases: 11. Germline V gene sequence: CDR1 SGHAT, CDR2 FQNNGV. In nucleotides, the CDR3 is TGTGCCAGCAGCCGACTAACTAGCGGGGCCGTACAGTTCTTC. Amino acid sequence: CASSRLTSGAVQFF. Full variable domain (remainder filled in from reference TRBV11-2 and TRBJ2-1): EAGVAQSPRYKIIEKRQSVAFWCNPISGHATLYWYQQILGQGPKLLIQFQNNGVVDDSQLPKDRFSAERLKGVDSTLKIQPAKLEDSAVYLCASSRLTSGAVQFFGPGTRLTVL.

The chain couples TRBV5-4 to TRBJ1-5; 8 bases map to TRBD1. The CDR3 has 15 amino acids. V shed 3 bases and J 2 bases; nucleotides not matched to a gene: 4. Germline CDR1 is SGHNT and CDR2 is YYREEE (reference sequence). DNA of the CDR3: TGTGCCAGCAGCTCAGGGGGCGCCGGCAATCAGCCCCAGCATTTT. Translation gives CASSSGGAGNQPQHF.

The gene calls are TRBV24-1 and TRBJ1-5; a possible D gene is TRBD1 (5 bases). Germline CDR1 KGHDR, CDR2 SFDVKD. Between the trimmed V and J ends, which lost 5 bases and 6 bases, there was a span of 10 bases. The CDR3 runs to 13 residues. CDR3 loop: CATSGGGSQPQHF. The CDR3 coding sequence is TGTGCCACCAGTGGTGGGGGGAGTCAGCCCCAGCATTTT.

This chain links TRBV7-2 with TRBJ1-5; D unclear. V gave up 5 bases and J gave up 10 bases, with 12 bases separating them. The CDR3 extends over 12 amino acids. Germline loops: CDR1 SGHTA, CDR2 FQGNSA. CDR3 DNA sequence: TGTGCCAGCAGCCTCACACCAGGTCCCCAGCATTTT. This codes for CASSLTPGPQHF.

The chain's CDR3 is CASSYNNSPLHF. CDR3 DNA sequence: TGTGCCAGCAGTTATAATAATTCACCCCTCCACTTT. The V gene is TRBV12-3 or TRBV12-4, the J gene TRBJ1-6; D is uncertain. Trimming removed 4 bases from V and 5 bases from J, with 3 bases in between. The CDR3 covers 12 residues.

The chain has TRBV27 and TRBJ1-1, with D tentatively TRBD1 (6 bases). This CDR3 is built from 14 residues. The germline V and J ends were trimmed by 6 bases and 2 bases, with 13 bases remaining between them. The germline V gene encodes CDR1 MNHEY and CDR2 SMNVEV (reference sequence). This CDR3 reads CASRLQGRNTEAFF. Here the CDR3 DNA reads TGTGCCAGCAGATTACAGGGCCGAAACACTGAAGCTTTCTTT.

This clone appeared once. Written as DNA, the CDR3 is TGTGCCAGCAGTTTCGTGAGCTCTGGAAACACCATATATTTT. This codes for CASSFVSSGNTIYF. This chain uses TRBV28 with TRBJ1-3; D gene ambiguous. The V and J ends lost 3 bases and 0 bases respectively, with 6 bases between them. CDR1 MDHEN and CDR2 SYDVKM come from the germline V gene. CDR3 length equals 14 residues. Based on the CDR3 plus reference TRBV28 and TRBJ1-3, the full variable domain is DVKVTQSSRYLVKRTGEKVFLECVQDMDHENMFWYRQDPGLGLRLIYFSYDVKMKEKGDIPEGYSVSREKKERFSLILESASTNQTSMYLCASSFVSSGNTIYFGEGSWLTVV.